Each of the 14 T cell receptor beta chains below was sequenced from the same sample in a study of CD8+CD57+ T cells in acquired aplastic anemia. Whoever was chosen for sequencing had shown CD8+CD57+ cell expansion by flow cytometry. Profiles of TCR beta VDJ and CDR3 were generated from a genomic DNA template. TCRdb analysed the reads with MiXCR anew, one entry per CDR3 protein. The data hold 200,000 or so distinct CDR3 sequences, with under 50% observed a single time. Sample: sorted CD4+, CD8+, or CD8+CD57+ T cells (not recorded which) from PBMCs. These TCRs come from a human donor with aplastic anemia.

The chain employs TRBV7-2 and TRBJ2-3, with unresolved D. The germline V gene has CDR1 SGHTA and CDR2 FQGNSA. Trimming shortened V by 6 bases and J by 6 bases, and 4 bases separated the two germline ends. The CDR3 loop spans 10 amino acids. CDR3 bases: TGTGCCAGCAGGGGGGATACGCAGTATTTT. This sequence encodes CASRGDTQYF.

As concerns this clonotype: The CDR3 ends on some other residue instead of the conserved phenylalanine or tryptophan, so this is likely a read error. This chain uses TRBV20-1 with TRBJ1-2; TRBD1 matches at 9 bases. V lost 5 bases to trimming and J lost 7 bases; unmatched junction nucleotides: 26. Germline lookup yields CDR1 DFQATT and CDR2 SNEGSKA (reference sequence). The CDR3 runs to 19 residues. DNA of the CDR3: TGCAGTGCTCGGGCGGGGCCTGAGGACAGGGGCCCAATCCGGGGTGGCTACACCCTC. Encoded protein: CSARAGPEDRGPIRGGYTL.

CDR3: CASSPRQGASYEQYF. As DNA, the CDR3 is TGTGCCAGCAGCCCGAGACAGGGGGCATCCTACGAGCAGTACTTC. The chain joins TRBV7-9 to TRBJ2-7; 10 bases are a match to TRBD1. Losses at the gene ends were 5 bases for V and 1 base for J; bases not matched to a gene: 5. This CDR3 spans 15 amino acids. Looked up from germline, CDR1 is SEHNR and CDR2 is FQNEAQ (reference sequence).

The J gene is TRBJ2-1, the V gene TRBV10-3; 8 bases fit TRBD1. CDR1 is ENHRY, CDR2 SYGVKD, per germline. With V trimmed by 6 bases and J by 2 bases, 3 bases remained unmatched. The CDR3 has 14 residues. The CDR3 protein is CAISGTGPYNEQFF. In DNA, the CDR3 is TGTGCCATCAGCGGGACAGGACCCTACAATGAGCAGTTCTTC.

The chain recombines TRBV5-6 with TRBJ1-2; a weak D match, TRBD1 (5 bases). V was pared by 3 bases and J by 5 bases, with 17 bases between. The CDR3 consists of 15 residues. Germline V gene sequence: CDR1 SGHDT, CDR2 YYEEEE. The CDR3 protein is CASSSTGTETYGYTF. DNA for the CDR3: TGTGCCAGCAGCTCAACCGGGACGGAAACGTATGGCTACACCTTC.

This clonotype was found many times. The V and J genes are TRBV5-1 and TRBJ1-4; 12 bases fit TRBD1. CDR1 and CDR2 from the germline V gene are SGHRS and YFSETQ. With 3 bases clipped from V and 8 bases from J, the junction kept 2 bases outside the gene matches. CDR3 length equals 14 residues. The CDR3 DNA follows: TGCGCCAGCAGCTCCGGGACAGGGGGCGAAAAACTGTTTTTT. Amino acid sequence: CASSSGTGGEKLFF. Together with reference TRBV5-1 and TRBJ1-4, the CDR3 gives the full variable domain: KAGVTQTPRYLIKTRGQQVTLSCSPISGHRSVSWYQQTPGQGLQFLFEYFSETQRNKGNFPGRFSGRQFSNSRSEMNVSTLELGDSALYLCASSSGTGGEKLFFGSGTQLSVL.

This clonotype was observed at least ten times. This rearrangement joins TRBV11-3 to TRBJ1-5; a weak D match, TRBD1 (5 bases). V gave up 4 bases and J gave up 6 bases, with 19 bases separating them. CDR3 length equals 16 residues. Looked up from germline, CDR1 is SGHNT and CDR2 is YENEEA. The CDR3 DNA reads TGTGCCAGCAGCTCCCCCCTTCGACAGCCCCCTCAGCCCCAGCATTTT. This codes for CASSSPLRQPPQPQHF.

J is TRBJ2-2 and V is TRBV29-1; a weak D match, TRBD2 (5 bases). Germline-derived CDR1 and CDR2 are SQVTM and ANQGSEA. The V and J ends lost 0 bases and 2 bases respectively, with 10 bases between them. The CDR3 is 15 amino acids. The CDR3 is CSVEDHGGNTGELFF. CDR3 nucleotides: TGCAGCGTTGAAGATCATGGAGGAAACACCGGGGAGCTGTTTTTT.

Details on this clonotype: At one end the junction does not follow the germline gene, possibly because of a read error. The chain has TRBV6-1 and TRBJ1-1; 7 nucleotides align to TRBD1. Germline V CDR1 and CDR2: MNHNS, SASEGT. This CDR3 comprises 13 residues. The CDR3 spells CAGSDRDSSEAFF. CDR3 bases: TGTGCCGGCAGCGACCGGGACAGCTCTGAAGCTTTCTTT.

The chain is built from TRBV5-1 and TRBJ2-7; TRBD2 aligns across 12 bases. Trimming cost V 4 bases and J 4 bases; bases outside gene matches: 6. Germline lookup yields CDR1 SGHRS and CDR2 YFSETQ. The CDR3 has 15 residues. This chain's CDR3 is CASSQELAGGYEQYF. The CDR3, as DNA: TGCGCCAGCAGCCAAGAGCTAGCGGGGGGGTACGAGCAGTACTTC. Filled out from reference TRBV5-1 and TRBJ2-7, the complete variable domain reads KAGVTQTPRYLIKTRGQQVTLSCSPISGHRSVSWYQQTPGQGLQFLFEYFSETQRNKGNFPGRFSGRQFSNSRSEMNVSTLELGDSALYLCASSQELAGGYEQYFGPGTRLTVT.

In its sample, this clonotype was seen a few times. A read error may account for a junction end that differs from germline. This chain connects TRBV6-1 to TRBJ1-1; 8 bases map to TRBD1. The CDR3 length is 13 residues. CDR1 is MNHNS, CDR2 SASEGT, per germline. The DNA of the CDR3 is TGTGCCAGCGAGTGGGGGGACAGGAATCAACCCGAATTT. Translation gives CASEWGDRNQPEF.

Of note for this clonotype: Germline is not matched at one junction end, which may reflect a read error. The CDR3 sequence: CASSLDRRALGNTIHF. CDR3 bases: TGCGCCAGCAGCTTAGACCGCAGGGCGTTGGGAAACACCATACATTTT. This chain connects TRBV5-1 to TRBJ1-3; D possibly corresponds to TRBD1 (5 bases). The germline CDR1 and CDR2 sequences are SGHRS and YFSETQ. The CDR3 covers 16 residues.

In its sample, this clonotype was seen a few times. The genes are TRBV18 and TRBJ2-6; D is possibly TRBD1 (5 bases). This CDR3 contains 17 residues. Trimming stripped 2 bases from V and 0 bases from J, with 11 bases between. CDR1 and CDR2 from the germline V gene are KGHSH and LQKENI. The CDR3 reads CASSPGAGPSGANVLTF. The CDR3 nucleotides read TGTGCCAGCTCACCAGGGGCAGGTCCCTCTGGGGCCAACGTCCTGACTTTC.

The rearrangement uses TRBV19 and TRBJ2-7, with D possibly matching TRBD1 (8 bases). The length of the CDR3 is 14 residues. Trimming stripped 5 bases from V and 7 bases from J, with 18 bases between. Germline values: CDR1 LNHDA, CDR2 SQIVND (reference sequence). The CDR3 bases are TGTGCCAGTAGTCAACAGGGGGGGTCACGGGAGCAGTACTTC. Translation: CASSQQGGSREQYF.